These 6 T cell receptor beta chains were sequenced from one sample in a study of response to subunit inactivated influenza vaccine. TCRdb itself ran the RT-PCR reads through MiXCR, one entry per CDR3 protein. This table holds a few hundred thousand distinct CDR3 sequences, 14% found once. Sequenced material: PBMCs from blood, taken about 11 days after vaccination. Every receptor here comes from a man between 50 and 59 years old who received an inactivated influenza vaccine.

In DNA, the CDR3 is TGTGCCAGCAGCTCCTCGTCGAACACCGGGGAGCTGTTTTTT. Protein product: CASSSSSNTGELFF. This chain links TRBV7-2 with TRBJ2-2; D is ambiguous. Germline V gene lookup returns CDR1 SGHTA and CDR2 FQGNSA. V shed 4 bases and J shed 0 bases, with 6 bases lying between them. The CDR3 is 14 amino acids.

The sample holds a few counts of this clonotype. This rearrangement joins TRBV7-9 to TRBJ2-1; possibly TRBD1 for D (5 bases). The germline V gene encodes CDR1 SEHNR and CDR2 FQNEAQ (reference sequence). The CDR3 contains 13 residues. Trimming stripped 6 bases from V and 8 bases from J, with 14 bases between. Written as DNA, the CDR3 is TGTGCCAGCAGGCCGGGCGCCAGGGATGAGCAGTTCTTC. It specifies CASRPGARDEQFF.

This chain uses TRBV7-9 with TRBJ2-4; possible D gene TRBD1, 6 bases. This CDR3 is 14 amino acids long. Germline V gene sequence: CDR1 SEHNR, CDR2 FQNEAQ (reference sequence). V lost 7 bases to trimming and J lost 5 bases, with 15 bases between them. CDR3 residues: CASTNDYRENIQYF. CDR3 bases: TGTGCCAGCACCAATGACTACAGGGAAAACATTCAGTACTTC. The full variable domain, its missing parts supplied by reference TRBV7-9 and TRBJ2-4, is DTGVSQNPRHKITKRGQNVTFRCDPISEHNRLYWYRQTLGQGPEFLTYFQNEAQLEKSRLLSDRFSAERPKGSFSTLEIQRTEQGDSAMYLCASTNDYRENIQYFGAGTRLSVL.

This clonotype was seen more than once but under ten times. The chain joins TRBV4-1 to TRBJ2-3; the match to TRBD1 covers 7 bases. V shed 4 bases and J 1 base; nucleotides not matched to a gene: 8. Germline CDR1 reads MGHRA; CDR2 reads YSYEKL. The CDR3 sequence is 16 residues long. The CDR3 region has the DNA TGCGCCAGCAGCCCCCGACAGGGACGGGGCACAGATACGCAGTATTTT. It is translated as CASSPRQGRGTDTQYF.

In this sample, this clonotype turned up many times. The chain has TRBV4-2 and TRBJ2-5, with 8 bases identical to TRBD1. After removal of 4 bases from V and 4 bases from J, the junction contained 5 bases not matched to a gene. The length of the CDR3 is 14 residues. Germline CDR1 LGHNA, CDR2 YNFKEQ. The CDR3 sequence: CASSLDRDRETQYF. DNA of the CDR3: TGTGCCAGCAGCCTGGACAGGGACCGAGAGACCCAGTACTTC.

This clonotype has only a few counts. This chain links TRBV4-3 with TRBJ1-1; the D gene is possibly TRBD1 (5 bases). Germline-derived CDR1 and CDR2 are LGHNA and YSLEER. Trimming took 0 bases from V and 7 from J, leaving 12 bases between them. This CDR3 is built from 14 residues. The CDR3 bases are TGCGCCAGCAGCCAAGAGTCAAGGGGTGGTGAAGCTTTCTTT. Its translation is CASSQESRGGEAFF.